These 25 T cell receptor beta chains originate from one sample sequenced in a study of cytomegalovirus exposure and HLA in healthy donors (dated by TCRdb to 2016 to 2017). Library prep was done by the immunoSEQ multiplex PCR assay. A mixture of 60 forward primers for TCR Vbeta segments and 13 reverse primers for TCR Jbeta segments was used in the multiplex PCR. TCRdb took this table from immuneACCESS and kept in-frame rearrangements with V and J called. Such tables lack part of the clones; where checked against another copy, unresolved V genes explain under half of the gap, and the rest is unexplained. For this sample the table gives about 89,000 clones, of which approximately 83% were detected only once. Around 3.6% of the sample lies in the top ten. The specimen sequenced was PBMCs. The receptor source for this set is a female donor in good health and CMV-seropositive.

This clone was observed a handful of times. V usage is TRBV10-3 and J usage is TRBJ1-1; D not resolved. Germline V gene lookup returns CDR1 ENHRY and CDR2 SYGVKD. V lost 1 base, J lost 7 bases, and 7 bases lay in between. This CDR3 comprises 12 residues. The CDR3 DNA follows: TGTGCCATCAGTGAGTTGGGCAATGAAGCTTTCTTT. Its protein product is CAISELGNEAFF.

This clone was seen a single time. V is TRBV10-3 and J is TRBJ2-7; tentative D call: TRBD1 (6 bases). This CDR3 is built from 12 residues. Germline loops: CDR1 ENHRY, CDR2 SYGVKD. Trimming stripped 11 bases from V and 3 bases from J, with 14 bases between. The CDR3 sequence is CASRDTDYEQYF. The CDR3 nucleotides read TGTGCCTCCCGGGACACCGACTACGAGCAGTACTTC.

This clone showed up just once. The V gene is TRBV5-1, the J gene TRBJ2-3; a weak D match, TRBD2 (7 bases). The CDR3 loop spans 16 amino acids. The germline CDR1 and CDR2 sequences are SGHRS and YFSETQ. The V end lost 0 bases, the J end lost 0 bases, and 11 bases lay between the germline ends. The chain's CDR3 is CASSLGGGSSTDTQYF. The CDR3, as DNA: TGCGCCAGCAGCTTGGGGGGGGGCTCTAGCACAGATACGCAGTATTTT.

This clone was detected only a few times. DNA of the CDR3: TGTGCCAGCAGTCCGGACAGACAAGAGACCCAGTACTTC. As protein: CASSPDRQETQYF. This chain connects TRBV6-5 to TRBJ2-5; TRBD1 might be the D (6 bases). V dropped 5 bases and J dropped 2 bases, with 9 bases sitting between them. Germline V gene data show CDR1 as MNHEY and CDR2 as SVGAGI. The CDR3 sequence is 13 residues long.

The J gene is TRBJ2-5, the V gene TRBV5-1, with 12 bases lining up with TRBD2. From germline, CDR1 is SGHRS and CDR2 YFSETQ. The CDR3 is made up of 15 amino acids. The V and J ends lost 4 bases and 3 bases, in that order; junction bases with no gene match: 4. The CDR3 region is CASSKRLAGEETQYF. The CDR3 nucleotides are TGCGCCAGCAGCAAACGACTAGCGGGAGAAGAGACCCAGTACTTC.

The chain recombines TRBV4-1 with TRBJ1-3, with D possibly being TRBD1 (5 bases). The germline V gene has CDR1 MGHRA and CDR2 YSYEKL. The ends were cut back, 2 bases at V and 4 bases at J, with 15 bases in the middle. This CDR3 has 16 amino acids. The CDR3 loop reads CASSQPLGGVGNTIYF. CDR3 coding DNA: TGCGCCAGCAGCCAACCACTCGGGGGGGTCGGAAACACCATATATTTT.

This clone was detected only a few times. The chain combines TRBV27 with TRBJ2-1; 7 positions agree with TRBD1. Per germline, CDR1 MNHEY and CDR2 SMNVEV (reference sequence). This CDR3 contains 15 residues. The V and J ends lost 6 bases and 5 bases, in that order; junction bases with no gene match: 10. This CDR3 reads CASRLRQGKNNEQFF. The DNA of the CDR3 is TGTGCCAGCAGGCTTAGACAGGGTAAAAACAATGAGCAGTTCTTC.

V gene TRBV7-9 combines with J gene TRBJ2-5; no clear D gene. The germline V gene has CDR1 SEHNR and CDR2 FQNEAQ (reference sequence). This CDR3 is built from 13 residues. V lost 5 bases and J lost 0, with 7 bases in between. The CDR3 spells CASSEINQETQYF. The CDR3 DNA reads as TGTGCCAGCAGCGAGATAAACCAAGAGACCCAGTACTTC.

The chain carries TRBV7-6 and TRBJ1-4; D gene ambiguous. The CDR3 spans 14 residues. Germline V gene data show CDR1 as SGHVS and CDR2 as FNYEAQ. V shed 1 base and J shed 8 bases, with 11 bases lying between them. In nucleotides, the CDR3 is TGTGCCAGCAGCTTAGGGGTTCAGGAAGAAAAACTGTTTTTT. It specifies CASSLGVQEEKLFF.

The V gene is TRBV7-9, the J gene TRBJ2-1; the D is unclear. The CDR3 runs to 12 residues. The V gene's germline CDR1 is SEHNR and CDR2 FQNEAQ (reference sequence). The ends were cut back, 1 base at V and 6 bases at J, with 4 bases in the middle. CDR3 sequence (DNA): TGTGCCAGCAGCTTAGTCCTCAATGAGCAGTTCTTC. The encoded protein is CASSLVLNEQFF. Together with reference TRBV7-9 and TRBJ2-1, the CDR3 gives the full variable domain: DTGVSQNPRHKITKRGQNVTFRCDPISEHNRLYWYRQTLGQGPEFLTYFQNEAQLEKSRLLSDRFSAERPKGSFSTLEIQRTEQGDSAMYLCASSLVLNEQFFGPGTRLTVL.

V is TRBV6-5 and J is TRBJ2-7, with no clear D. CDR1 MNHEY and CDR2 SVGAGI come from the germline V gene. This CDR3 comprises 14 residues. V dropped 2 bases and J dropped 1 base, with 9 bases sitting between them. The CDR3 DNA follows: TGTGCCAGCAGTTACGGTGTGGCTTCCTACGAGCAGTACTTC. This gives the protein CASSYGVASYEQYF.

The J gene is TRBJ1-1, the V gene TRBV4-1, with 8 positions matching TRBD1. The CDR3 is made up of 15 amino acids. CDR1 and CDR2 (germline): MGHRA, YSYEKL. The J segment lost 0 bases and the V segment lost 1 base, leaving 1 base of the junction unmatched. The CDR3 sequence is CASSQAGQVNTEAFF. The CDR3 DNA is TGCGCCAGCAGCCAAGCGGGACAGGTGAACACTGAAGCTTTCTTT.

V is TRBV11-2 and J is TRBJ2-1; TRBD1 is a possible D gene (5 bases). Germline V gene data show CDR1 as SGHAT and CDR2 as FQNNGV. This CDR3 has 13 amino acids. Trimming stripped 8 bases from V and 7 bases from J, with 15 bases between. Here the CDR3 reads CASRRSRVNEQFF. CDR3 DNA: TGTGCCAGCCGCCGGAGCAGGGTGAATGAGCAGTTCTTC.

V gene TRBV19 combines with J gene TRBJ1-5; 8 nucleotides align to TRBD1. From germline, CDR1 is LNHDA and CDR2 SQIVND (reference sequence). The CDR3 loop spans 15 amino acids. The V gene end was trimmed by 5 bases and the J gene end by 5 bases; junction bases not matched to a gene: 8. CDR3 bases: TGTGCCAGTAGTCGGATACAGGGGGTCGATCAGCCCCAGCATTTT. Its translation is CASSRIQGVDQPQHF. Full variable domain (remainder filled in from reference TRBV19 and TRBJ1-5): DGGITQSPKYLFRKEGQNVTLSCEQNLNHDAMYWYRQDPGQGLRLIYYSQIVNDFQKGDIAEGYSVSREKKESFPLTVTSAQKNPTAFYLCASSRIQGVDQPQHFGDGTRLSIL.

V and J are TRBV4-1 and TRBJ2-7; weak D call: TRBD1 (6 bases). CDR1 and CDR2 (germline): MGHRA, YSYEKL. The germline V and J ends were trimmed by 2 bases and 1 base, with 9 bases remaining between them. The CDR3 is 14 residues long. The CDR3 region has the DNA TGCGCCAGCAGCCAACTTGACAGGTCCTACGAGCAGTACTTC. It encodes CASSQLDRSYEQYF.

This clone is a singleton in its sample. CDR3 amino acids: CSAPTVFSGNTIYF. The DNA of the CDR3 is TGCAGCGCCCCGACAGTTTTCTCTGGAAACACCATATATTTT. The chain couples TRBV29-1 to TRBJ1-3; D perhaps matches TRBD1 (5 bases). The CDR3 covers 14 residues. V was clipped by 7 bases and J by 0 bases, with 13 bases between them. The germline gives CDR1 SQVTM, CDR2 ANQGSEA.

This chain uses TRBV6-5 with TRBJ2-2; 10 bases fit TRBD2. The trim removed 4 bases at V and 5 bases at J, leaving 7 bases unmatched. The CDR3 has 16 amino acids. In germline, CDR1 is MNHEY, CDR2 SVGAGI. CDR3 sequence (DNA): TGTGCCAGCAGTTTCCTACTAGCGGGAAGGACCGGGGAGCTGTTTTTT. Translating it yields CASSFLLAGRTGELFF.

This rearrangement joins TRBV7-2 to TRBJ2-5; 7 nucleotides align to TRBD1. V dropped 1 base and J dropped 7; count of bases not matched to a gene: 3. The CDR3 covers 13 residues. The V gene's germline CDR1 is SGHTA and CDR2 FQGNSA. CDR3 protein: CASSLGDSLTQYF. DNA of the CDR3: TGTGCCAGCAGCTTAGGGGACAGCCTGACCCAGTACTTC.

The genes are TRBV7-9 and TRBJ2-1; D gene ambiguous. Germline values: CDR1 SEHNR, CDR2 FQNEAQ (reference sequence). The CDR3 has 12 amino acids. The V end lost 1 base, the J end lost 7 bases, and 5 bases lay between the germline ends. The CDR3 sequence: CASSLGLNEQFF. DNA of the CDR3: TGTGCCAGCAGCTTAGGTCTGAATGAGCAGTTCTTC.

The rearrangement links TRBV9 to TRBJ1-1, with TRBD1 identical over 7 bases. In germline, CDR1 is SGDLS, CDR2 YYNGEE. This CDR3 has 14 residues. Trimming cost V 3 bases and J 0 bases; bases outside gene matches: 2. CDR3 sequence (DNA): TGTGCCAGCAGCGACAGGGGTTTGAACACTGAAGCTTTCTTT. This gives the protein CASSDRGLNTEAFF.

The V gene is TRBV5-1, the J gene TRBJ1-4; a weak D match, TRBD1 (5 bases). V dropped 3 bases and J dropped 4 bases, with 13 bases sitting between them. CDR1 and CDR2 (germline): SGHRS, YFSETQ. The CDR3 totals 15 residues. The DNA of the CDR3 is TGCGCCAGCAGCTCTGACGGGCAGGGTAATGAAAAACTGTTTTTT. Amino acids: CASSSDGQGNEKLFF.

This chain connects TRBV13 to TRBJ1-2; 8 bases match TRBD1. Losses at the gene ends were 2 bases for V and 6 bases for J; bases not matched to a gene: 2. The CDR3 contains 13 residues. Germline-derived CDR1 and CDR2 are PRHDT and FYEKMQ (reference sequence). The CDR3 region is CASSLYRGDGYTF. In DNA, the CDR3 is TGTGCCAGCAGCTTATACAGGGGGGATGGCTACACCTTC.

The chain links TRBV15 to TRBJ2-3; 7 bases align to TRBD1. V dropped 0 bases and J dropped 5; count of bases not matched to a gene: 8. Germline CDR1 reads LNHNV; CDR2 reads YYDKDF (reference sequence). CDR3 length: 16 amino acids. DNA of the CDR3: TGTGCCACCAGCAGAGATCCTTGGACAGGTAGAGATACGCAGTATTTT. Amino acid sequence: CATSRDPWTGRDTQYF.

The chain employs TRBV29-1 and TRBJ2-5, with 10 bases aligning to TRBD2. Germline values: CDR1 SQVTM, CDR2 ANQGSEA. The CDR3 totals 13 residues. CDR3 coding DNA: TGCAGTGGGAGGGCTAGCGGGGGTACGGTCCAGTACTTC. Translated, it gives CSGRASGGTVQYF.

The chain joins TRBV27 to TRBJ2-5; TRBD2 matches 8 bases. The CDR3 is 14 residues long. CDR1 and CDR2 (germline): MNHEY, SMNVEV (reference sequence). V lost 4 bases, J lost 5 bases, and 6 bases stayed unmatched. The CDR3 spells CASSSLAVVETQYF. The CDR3 region has the DNA TGTGCCAGCAGTTCACTAGCGGTTGTGGAGACCCAGTACTTC.